This entry lists 19 T cell receptor beta chains sequenced from one sample in a study of OX40 agonist ivuxolimab in advanced cancers. Some clones are missing from TCRdb's copy, which holds only in-frame ones; the method was immunoSEQ multiplex PCR. The repertoire holds about 23,000 clones, with around 80% as singletons. The source was CD4+ or CD8+ T cells sorted from blood, collected in a trial of the OX40 agonist ivuxolimab. These receptors were collected from an adult with an advanced solid tumor such as melanoma, head and neck, liver or kidney cancer.

The chain is built from TRBV9 and TRBJ1-1; 7 bases agree with TRBD1. Trimming removed 7 bases from V and 2 bases from J; junction bases left unmatched: 5. This CDR3 has 13 amino acids. In germline, CDR1 is SGDLS, CDR2 YYNGEE. The CDR3 here is CASADRPNTEAFF. Here the CDR3 DNA reads TGTGCCAGCGCGGACAGGCCAAACACTGAAGCTTTCTTT.

This chain links TRBV6-5 with TRBJ1-2, with D maybe TRBD1 (5 bases). Per germline, CDR1 MNHEY and CDR2 SVGAGI. Trimming took 3 bases from V and 6 from J, leaving 17 bases between them. The CDR3 loop spans 15 amino acids. DNA of the CDR3: TGTGCCAGCAGTTATAGGGCAGGGACCTTTGATGGCTACACCTTC. This sequence encodes CASSYRAGTFDGYTF.

The CDR3 is CASSIGPGAAQHF. The CDR3, as DNA: TGTGCCAGTAGTATAGGACCGGGTGCGGCCCAGCATTTT. The V call is TRBV19, the J call TRBJ1-5; D unclear. Germline V CDR1 and CDR2: LNHDA, SQIVND (reference sequence). This CDR3 has 13 residues. V was cut by 1 base and J by 11 bases, with 12 bases left in between. The entire variable domain, with the rest obtained from reference TRBV19 and TRBJ1-5, is as follows: DGGITQSPKYLFRKEGQNVTLSCEQNLNHDAMYWYRQDPGQGLRLIYYSQIVNDFQKGDIAEGYSVSREKKESFPLTVTSAQKNPTAFYLCASSIGPGAAQHFGDGTRLSIL.

The rearrangement links TRBV13 to TRBJ1-1; D unclear. Trimming took 5 bases from V and 1 from J, leaving 14 bases between them. The germline CDR1 and CDR2 sequences are PRHDT and FYEKMQ (reference sequence). The CDR3 consists of 15 residues. The CDR3 coding sequence is TGTGCCAGCAGCCCTGCCGTGATGGGGAACACTGAAGCTTTCTTT. Translated: CASSPAVMGNTEAFF. The whole variable domain, filled in from reference TRBV13 and TRBJ1-1, reads AAGVIQSPRHLIKEKRETATLKCYPIPRHDTVYWYQQGPGQDPQFLISFYEKMQSDKGSIPDRFSAQQFSDYHSELNMSSLELGDSALYFCASSPAVMGNTEAFFGQGTRLTVV.

The gene calls are TRBV11-2 and TRBJ2-3; D gene uncertain. The CDR3 contains 12 residues. V was shortened by 5 bases and J by 9 bases, with 12 bases between the two germline ends. Germline V CDR1 and CDR2: SGHAT, FQNNGV. The CDR3 here is CASSDSRVTQYF. For the CDR3, the DNA is TGTGCCAGCAGCGACTCCCGTGTGACGCAGTATTTT.

This chain uses TRBV13 with TRBJ1-2; D perhaps matches TRBD1 (5 bases). The CDR3 runs 16 residues. Germline-derived CDR1 and CDR2 are PRHDT and FYEKMQ (reference sequence). V was clipped by 0 bases and J by 1 base, with 12 bases between them. The CDR3 loop is CASSLGAGLHNYGYTF. CDR3 nucleotide sequence: TGTGCCAGCAGCTTAGGGGCAGGGCTTCATAACTATGGCTACACCTTC.

The V and J genes are TRBV9 and TRBJ2-7; D is undetermined. Germline V gene data show CDR1 as SGDLS and CDR2 as YYNGEE. This CDR3 has 13 amino acids. The V end lost 1 base, the J end lost 2 bases, and 7 bases lay between the germline ends. Written as DNA, the CDR3 is TGTGCCAGCAGCGTATCCGATGCCTACGAGCAGTACTTC. This sequence encodes CASSVSDAYEQYF.

The chain employs TRBV4-2 and TRBJ2-7; 7 nucleotides line up with TRBD1. J was trimmed by 2 bases and V by 4 bases; bases with no gene match: 8. The CDR3 runs to 15 residues. The germline V gene has CDR1 LGHNA and CDR2 YNFKEQ. CDR3 sequence (DNA): TGTGCCAGCAGCCCAGACAGGGACGGGACCTACGAGCAGTACTTC. Translated, it gives CASSPDRDGTYEQYF.

The chain has TRBV11-1 and TRBJ2-7, with 8 nucleotides matching TRBD1. After removal of 5 bases from V and 4 bases from J, the junction contained 7 bases not matched to a gene. Germline V CDR1 and CDR2: SGHAT, FQDESV (reference sequence). The CDR3 loop spans 14 amino acids. The CDR3 region is CASSSRDRSYEQYF. The CDR3, as DNA: TGTGCCAGCAGCAGCCGGGACAGGTCTTACGAGCAGTACTTC.

The chain carries TRBV4-3 and TRBJ2-1, with D possibly being TRBD2 (6 bases). The ends were cut back, 0 bases at V and 8 bases at J, with 17 bases in the middle. The germline V gene has CDR1 LGHNA and CDR2 YSLEER. The CDR3 contains 16 residues. Here the CDR3 reads CASSQDGGVPTDEQFF. For the CDR3, the DNA is TGCGCCAGCAGCCAAGATGGAGGGGTACCTACCGATGAGCAGTTCTTC.

CDR3 protein: CASSGGVGYEQYF. CDR3 nucleotides: TGTGCCAGCAGTGGGGGGGTAGGGTACGAGCAGTACTTC. The genes are TRBV6-1 and TRBJ2-7, with D possibly being TRBD2 (6 bases). The V and J ends lost 4 bases and 4 bases respectively, with 11 bases between them. CDR3 length equals 13 residues. Germline V gives CDR1 MNHNS, CDR2 SASEGT.

The J gene is TRBJ1-1, the V gene TRBV6-5; no clear D. Trimming took off 3 bases at V and 10 bases at J, with 6 bases between the two ends. CDR1 is MNHEY, CDR2 SVGAGI, per germline. This CDR3 is built from 10 residues. This CDR3 is CASSYNPAFF. As DNA, the CDR3 is TGTGCCAGCAGTTATAACCCAGCTTTCTTT.

This sequence joins TRBV6-5 and TRBJ1-1, with D perhaps matching TRBD1 (5 bases). Germline-derived CDR1 and CDR2 are MNHEY and SVGAGI. The CDR3 extends over 14 amino acids. V was pared by 2 bases and J by 0 bases, with 7 bases between. CDR3 protein: CASSYEGMNTEAFF. In nucleotides, the CDR3 is TGTGCCAGCAGTTACGAGGGGATGAACACTGAAGCTTTCTTT.

The CDR3 nucleotides are TGTGCCAGCAGTACAGGGGGCCGTCGGGAGACCCAGTACTTC. Protein sequence: CASSTGGRRETQYF. This rearrangement joins TRBV2 to TRBJ2-5; TRBD1 matches at 9 bases. V dropped 5 bases and J dropped 5; count of bases not matched to a gene: 6. Germline V gene lookup returns CDR1 SNHLY and CDR2 FYNNEI. The CDR3 has 14 residues.

By sample fraction, this clone is large. The chain joins TRBV11-2 to TRBJ1-1; D gene unclear. CDR3 length: 14 residues. Germline V gives CDR1 SGHAT, CDR2 FQNNGV. Trimming pared 5 bases from V and 0 bases from J, leaving 10 bases between. CDR3 region: CASSTETVNTEAFF. The DNA for the CDR3 is TGTGCCAGCAGCACTGAGACGGTGAACACTGAAGCTTTCTTT.

The chain combines TRBV14 with TRBJ2-2, with D perhaps TRBD1 (6 bases). Germline CDR1 is SGHDN and CDR2 is FVKESK. The CDR3 is made up of 16 amino acids. The V gene lost 0 bases and the J gene lost 4 bases, with 12 bases spanning the gap. CDR3 sequence: CASSQDKGQITGELFF. The CDR3, as DNA: TGTGCCAGCAGCCAAGATAAGGGACAAATCACCGGGGAGCTGTTTTTT.

The CDR3 nucleotides are TGTGCCAGCAGTCCGCTTGGACTGCTGAACACTGAAGCTTTCTTT. This encodes CASSPLGLLNTEAFF. The V call is TRBV6-5, the J call TRBJ1-1; the D is unclear. The CDR3 is 15 amino acids. The germline gives CDR1 MNHEY, CDR2 SVGAGI. V lost 5 bases, J lost 0 bases, and 13 bases lay in between.

This chain's CDR3 is CASRNRDRAGYTF. The CDR3 region has the DNA TGTGCCAGCAGAAACCGGGACAGGGCCGGCTACACCTTC. This rearrangement joins TRBV7-9 to TRBJ1-2, with 9 positions matching TRBD1. CDR3 length equals 13 residues. Germline assignment: CDR1 SEHNR and CDR2 FQNEAQ (reference sequence). V trimming: 6 bases; J trimming: 8 bases; junction bases outside the gene matches: 7.

The chain recombines TRBV5-6 with TRBJ1-6; D gene ambiguous. The V end was cut by 3 bases, the J end by 0 bases, with 10 bases between. The CDR3 spans 16 residues. From germline, CDR1 is SGHDT and CDR2 YYEEEE. Here the CDR3 DNA reads TGTGCCAGCAGCTCGGAGGTTAGCTCCTATAATTCACCCCTCCACTTT. It yields the protein CASSSEVSSYNSPLHF.